Shown below are 16 T cell receptor beta chains from a single sample sequenced in a study of read filtering for tumor transcriptome and immune sequencing. Molecular barcoded adaptors covering alpha/delta and beta/gamma chains were used on around 400 ng RNA. One entry per CDR3 protein, called by TCRdb with MiXCR from the reads. The data show under 150,000 distinct CDR3 sequences, around 13% seen once. The sample taken for sequencing was a population of CD138-negative cells sorted from bone marrow. These receptors all come from a donor aged 40 or over with multiple myeloma.

This clonotype occurred many times. V gene TRBV2 combines with J gene TRBJ2-2, with 13 bases aligning to TRBD2. J gave up 4 bases and V 6 bases, and 5 bases lay outside the gene matches. Looked up from germline, CDR1 is SNHLY and CDR2 is FYNNEI. There are 16 residues in the CDR3. The CDR3 here is CASSRTSGRLTGELFF. DNA of the CDR3: TGTGCCAGCAGCCGGACTAGCGGGAGACTCACCGGGGAGCTGTTTTTT.

V usage is TRBV7-2 and J usage is TRBJ2-4; TRBD2 is a possible D gene (5 bases). The germline CDR1 and CDR2 sequences are SGHTA and FQGNSA. The CDR3 spans 12 residues. Trimming shortened V by 1 base and J by 15 bases, and 13 bases separated the two germline ends. The CDR3 reads CASSLEGRRGYF. In DNA form, the CDR3 reads TGTGCCAGCAGCTTAGAGGGCCGACGGGGGTACTTC.

With regard to this clonotype: One base separates it from a far larger clone, so it is likely a read error. The V and J genes are TRBV30 and TRBJ2-5, with a possible D match to TRBD2 (7 bases). The J call may be faulty, since TRBJ2-1 better matches the DNA end. This CDR3 has 17 amino acids. Germline CDR1 GTSNPN, CDR2 SVGIG (reference sequence). The CDR3 nucleotides are TGTGCCTGGAGTGCCCCCCCGACTAGCAGGAGAGGGGGTGAGCAGTTCTTC. Its translation: CAWSAPPTSRRGGEQFF.

There are many counts of this clonotype. The V call is TRBV20-1, the J call TRBJ2-1; D gene unclear. The CDR3 is made up of 16 amino acids. Trimming removed 0 bases at V and 5 bases at J, with 17 bases between. Germline V CDR1 and CDR2: DFQATT, SNEGSKA (reference sequence). CDR3 coding DNA: TGCAGTGCTAGAGATGCCAGCTTTGTACTGAACAATGAGCAGTTCTTC. Its translation: CSARDASFVLNNEQFF.

Many counts were recorded for this clonotype. J is TRBJ2-7 and V is TRBV7-9; no firm D call. The V gene lost 1 base and the J gene lost 0 bases, with 13 bases spanning the gap. There are 16 residues in the CDR3. Germline assignment: CDR1 SEHNR and CDR2 FQNEAQ (reference sequence). The CDR3 nucleotides are TGTGCCAGCAGCTTAGAAAAGACACTTAGCTCCTACGAGCAGTACTTC. It yields the protein CASSLEKTLSSYEQYF. The full variable domain, completed using reference TRBV7-9 and TRBJ2-7, is DTGVSQNPRHKITKRGQNVTFRCDPISEHNRLYWYRQTLGQGPEFLTYFQNEAQLEKSRLLSDRFSAERPKGSFSTLEIQRTEQGDSAMYLCASSLEKTLSSYEQYFGPGTRLTVT.

This clonotype was counted at least ten times. CDR3 sequence (DNA): TGTGCCACGGGGGGCGGGGAGAGCTCCTACAATGAGCAGTTCTTC. It specifies CATGGGESSYNEQFF. The gene calls are TRBV27 and TRBJ2-1; maybe TRBD2 (7 bases). CDR3 length: 15 residues. Germline V gives CDR1 MNHEY, CDR2 SMNVEV (reference sequence). The ends were cut back, 10 bases at V and 0 bases at J, with 16 bases in the middle.

Regarding this clonotype: A much larger clonotype is one base distant, so this may be a read error. V and J are TRBV20-1 and TRBJ2-7, with 9 nucleotides matching TRBD1. Germline CDR1 DFQATT, CDR2 SNEGSKA (reference sequence). V was pared by 6 bases and J by 3 bases, with 3 bases of the junction left unmatched. This CDR3 comprises 12 residues. This CDR3 reads CSASDRGYEQYF. In DNA, the CDR3 is TGCAGTGCGTCGGACAGGGGCTACGAGCAGTACTTC.

At least ten counts were recorded for this clonotype. The V gene is TRBV19, the J gene TRBJ1-5; 9 bases match TRBD1. V lost 5 bases to trimming and J lost 1 base; unmatched junction nucleotides: 3. CDR1 is LNHDA, CDR2 SQIVND, per germline (reference sequence). There are 15 residues in the CDR3. The CDR3 DNA sequence: TGTGCCAGTAGTGAGGACAGGGGAAGCAATCAGCCCCAGCATTTT. Translation: CASSEDRGSNQPQHF.

This clonotype was recorded at least ten times. The CDR3 loop reads CASSETPGPAYEQYF. The CDR3 DNA sequence: TGCGCCAGCAGCGAAACACCGGGGCCCGCCTACGAGCAGTACTTC. The genes are TRBV5-1 and TRBJ2-7, with D perhaps being TRBD1 or TRBD2 (5 bases each). In germline, CDR1 is SGHRS, CDR2 YFSETQ. Trimming removed 4 bases at V and 2 bases at J, with 16 bases between. The CDR3 consists of 15 residues.

As regards this clonotype: This may be a read error: a much more frequent sequence differs by one nucleotide. The chain couples TRBV4-2 to TRBJ2-7, with 7 bases that match TRBD2. CDR3 size: 14 residues. Germline lookup yields CDR1 LGHNA and CDR2 YNFKEQ. The CDR3 region is CASSQETSTYEQYF. In DNA, the CDR3 is TGCGCCAGCAGCCAAGAGACTAGCACCTACGAGCAGTACTTC.

The chain has TRBV27 and TRBJ2-7, with D perhaps matching TRBD1 or TRBD2 (5 bases each). The germline V and J ends were trimmed by 3 bases and 4 bases, with 16 bases remaining between them. The CDR3 spans 15 residues. The germline CDR1 and CDR2 sequences are MNHEY and SMNVEV (reference sequence). The CDR3 DNA reads as TGTGCCAGCAGTTTCGAGGGGCTCAGCCGTTACGAGCAGTACTTC. Its protein is CASSFEGLSRYEQYF.

This clonotype showed up many times. The V call is TRBV7-2, the J call TRBJ2-1, with 7 bases identical to TRBD2. Looked up from germline, CDR1 is SGHTA and CDR2 is FQGNSA. V trimming: 5 bases; J trimming: 12 bases; junction bases outside the gene matches: 19. This CDR3 has 16 amino acids. CDR3 loop: CASSRRRGSVLMLQFF. DNA of the CDR3: TGTGCCAGCAGCCGACGACGCGGGAGCGTCCTAATGCTGCAGTTCTTC.

J is TRBJ2-3 and V is TRBV29-1, with 12 nucleotides matching TRBD2. The V gene end was trimmed by 6 bases and the J gene end by 4 bases; junction bases not matched to a gene: 8. The germline gives CDR1 SQVTM, CDR2 ANQGSEA. There are 15 residues in the CDR3. The CDR3 spells CSVERLAGGADTQYF. As DNA, the CDR3 is TGCAGCGTCGAGAGGCTAGCGGGAGGGGCAGATACGCAGTATTTT.

This clonotype was seen repeatedly, ten times or more. The rearrangement uses TRBV19 and TRBJ2-7; D is unclear. The CDR3 has 13 amino acids. V was shortened by 0 bases and J by 7 bases, with 10 bases between the two germline ends. Germline V gene data show CDR1 as LNHDA and CDR2 as SQIVND (reference sequence). The CDR3 reads CASSIENSLEQYF. CDR3 bases: TGTGCCAGTAGTATAGAAAACAGCCTGGAGCAGTACTTC.

For this clonotype: A read error is possible here, since a much larger clone lies one base away. The CDR3 sequence: CSANPLVIGKNIQYF. Written as DNA, the CDR3 is TGCAGTGCTAACCCACTAGTTATCGGCAAAAACATTCAGTACTTC. V and J are TRBV20-1 and TRBJ2-4; TRBD2 is a possible D gene (5 bases). Germline assignment: CDR1 DFQATT and CDR2 SNEGSKA (reference sequence). The CDR3 is made up of 15 amino acids. The V end lost 4 bases, the J end lost 3 bases, and 16 bases lay between the germline ends.

This clonotype showed up many times. The J gene is TRBJ2-1, the V gene TRBV29-1, with D unresolved. The CDR3 spans 14 residues. Trimming took off 0 bases at V and 9 bases at J, with 15 bases between the two ends. In germline, CDR1 is SQVTM, CDR2 ANQGSEA. The DNA of the CDR3 is TGCAGCGTTGAAGAGGCAGGTTCCTCCGCTGAGCAGTTCTTC. Translated, it gives CSVEEAGSSAEQFF.